The clone carrying this T cell receptor (beta chain) came up many times. The antigen is unknown. V trimming: 3 bases; J trimming: 4 bases; junction bases outside the gene matches: 6. Germline V gene sequence: CDR1 MDHEN, CDR2 SYDVKM. The length of the CDR3 is 15 residues. Sample time point: longitudinal time-point 1 (baseline). Libraries used 2 million unsorted PBMCs kept frozen in RNAlater. This specimen comes from a study of neurological immune-mediated disorders. General study findings and limits: Healthy controls had more TCR clonal expansion than multiple sclerosis, which showed the least, whereas HTLV-1-associated myelopathy showed the most.

The cDNA came from 5'RACE, which used 10-nucleotide random UMIs. Via MiXCR, TCRdb re-called the 5' RACE reads, giving one row per CDR3 protein. The repertoire holds around 71,000 distinct CDR3 sequences, with roughly 13% as singletons. The specimen sequenced was PBMCs. The chain uses TRBV28 and TRBJ2-1, with 7 positions matching TRBD1. This receptor was taken from a female donor with HTLV-1-associated myelopathy (HAM/TSP). CDR3 amino acids: CASSFLGTAYNEQFF. DNA for the CDR3: TGTGCCAGCAGTTTTCTTGGGACAGCGTACAATGAGCAGTTCTTC.